This T cell receptor beta chain was captured in a study of T cell responses to AZD1222 COVID-19 vaccine. Study-wide results and caveats: Spike-specific TCRs gained breadth and depth after people received two AZD1222 doses. Donors were mostly white British, more females; clonal diversity possibly underestimated.

Trimming removed 3 bases from V and 4 bases from J; junction bases left unmatched: 3. The CDR3 is 14 residues long. Germline CDR1 is SGHRS and CDR2 is YFSETQ. Some clones are missing from TCRdb's copy, which holds only in-frame ones; the method was immunoSEQ multiplex PCR. This table holds some 130,000 clones, 87% found once. A note on this clone: The antigen remains unidentified.

The TCR comes from an adult who received the AZD1222 COVID-19 vaccine. The sample consisted of peripheral blood, taken 28 days after the second AZD1222 dose. The chain couples TRBV5-1 to TRBJ2-1, with 8 bases that match TRBD2. In DNA, the CDR3 is TGCGCCAGCAGCTCGGCTAGCGGGTACAATGAGCAGTTCTTC. Amino acid sequence: CASSSASGYNEQFF.